This T cell receptor beta chain was observed in a study of lymphopenia after photon versus proton radiotherapy. Study-wide results and limits: Only patients who died were analyzed for survival; proton advantage is unproven. Under photons, naive T cells and diversity fell while effector/memory populations rose. Post-nadir TCR diversity decline inversely tracked overall survival among those who died. Post-nadir diversity loss with photons came from oligoclonal expansion, particularly CD8+ Temra cells.

In the case of this clone: Its antigen is as yet unknown.

TCRdb's table, derived via immunoSEQ multiplex PCR, lists solely in-frame clones and lacks some. The table records 35,000 to 45,000 clones, approximately 80% of them present only once. Trimming pared 3 bases from V and 0 bases from J, leaving 9 bases between. Germline CDR1 is MDHEN and CDR2 is SYDVKM. This CDR3 has 14 residues. The rearrangement links TRBV28 to TRBJ2-7; possible D gene TRBD1, 5 bases. The sequence derives from a woman in her seventies with pancreatic cancer. The starting material was peripheral blood, obtained from a patient treated with proton-based radiotherapy. CDR3 sequence: CASSFPRDSYEQYF. As DNA, the CDR3 is TGTGCCAGCAGTTTTCCCAGGGACTCCTACGAGCAGTACTTC.